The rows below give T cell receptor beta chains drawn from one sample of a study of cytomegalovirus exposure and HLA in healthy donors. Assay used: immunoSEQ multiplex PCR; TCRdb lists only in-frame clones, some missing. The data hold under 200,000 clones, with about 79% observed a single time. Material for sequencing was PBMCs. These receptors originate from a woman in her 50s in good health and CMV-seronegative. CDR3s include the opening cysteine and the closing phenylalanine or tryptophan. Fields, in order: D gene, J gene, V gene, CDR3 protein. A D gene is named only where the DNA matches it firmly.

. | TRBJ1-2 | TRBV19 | CASSIETGYGYTF
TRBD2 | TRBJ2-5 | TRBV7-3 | CASSLTGLEQETQYF
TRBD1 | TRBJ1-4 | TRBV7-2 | CASSQQGARDEKLFF
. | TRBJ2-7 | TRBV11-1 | CASSLGRGRDEQYF
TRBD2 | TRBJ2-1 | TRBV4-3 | CASSQDWGVGGANEQFF
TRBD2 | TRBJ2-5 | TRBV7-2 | CASSQYKVASGLQETQYF
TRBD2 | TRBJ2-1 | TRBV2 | CASSGLAGGHKNEQFF
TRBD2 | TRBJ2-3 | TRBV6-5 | CASSYRLAGVLDTQYF
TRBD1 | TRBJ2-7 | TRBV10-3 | CAIRGQGSHEQYF
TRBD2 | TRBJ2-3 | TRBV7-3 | CASSSMGLQYF
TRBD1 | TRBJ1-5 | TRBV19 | CASSIVGQGDDSNQPQHF
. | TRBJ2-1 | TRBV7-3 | CASSKNSVSYNEQFF
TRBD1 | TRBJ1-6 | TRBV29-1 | CSVKSGTANSPLHF
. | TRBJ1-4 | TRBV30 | CAWSPPRGRDEKLFF
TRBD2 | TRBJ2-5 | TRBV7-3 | CASSLKEAKSSGFMRTQYF
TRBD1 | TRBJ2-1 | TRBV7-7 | CASSFGQGTYNEQFF
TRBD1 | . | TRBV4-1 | CASSPVTGASSYEQYF
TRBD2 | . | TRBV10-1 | CASTSTSGAYEQYF
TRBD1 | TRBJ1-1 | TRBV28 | CASRSTGARNTEAFF
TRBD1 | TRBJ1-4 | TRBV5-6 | CASTTGAILANEKLFF
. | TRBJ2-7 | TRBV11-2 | CASSKEAGLHSYEQYF
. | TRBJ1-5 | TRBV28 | CASSQRGSGNQPQHF
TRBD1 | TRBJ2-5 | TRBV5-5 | CASSWGQGETQYF
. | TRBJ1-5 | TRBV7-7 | CASARGKCNQPQHF
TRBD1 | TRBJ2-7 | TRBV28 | CASSRDRVMDEQYF
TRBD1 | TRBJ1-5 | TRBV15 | CATSRPWDRGHQPQHF
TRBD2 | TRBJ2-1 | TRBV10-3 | CAIRTSGGSSYNEQFF
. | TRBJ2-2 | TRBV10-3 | CATSLAGTGELFF
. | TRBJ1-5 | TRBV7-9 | CASSFSVAGSNQPQHF
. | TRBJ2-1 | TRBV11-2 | CASSPRRGNEQFF
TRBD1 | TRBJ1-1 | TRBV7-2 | CASSSGQTWATEAFF
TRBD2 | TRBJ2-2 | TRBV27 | CASSPLAGGLAGELFF
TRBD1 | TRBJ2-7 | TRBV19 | CASSIGRDRGHEQYF
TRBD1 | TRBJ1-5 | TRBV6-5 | CASSGTGNNQPQHF
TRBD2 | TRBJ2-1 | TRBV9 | CASSVFPSGRTLYNEQFF
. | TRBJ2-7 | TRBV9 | CASSDAGSASRQYF
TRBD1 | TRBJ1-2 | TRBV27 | CASSPAQQGGSGYTF
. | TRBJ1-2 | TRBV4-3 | CASSQERAYGYTF
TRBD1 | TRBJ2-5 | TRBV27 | CASSVTGKETQYF
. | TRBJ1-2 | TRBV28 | CASSFGGQGRGNYGYTF
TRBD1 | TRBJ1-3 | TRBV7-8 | CASSPSVTGAGNTIYF
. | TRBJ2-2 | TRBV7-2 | CASSLDRDTGELFF
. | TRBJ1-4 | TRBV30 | CAWRGVKLFF